The sequence of this T cell receptor beta chain was determined in a study of blood T cell repertoires in COVID-19. Study-level background: Some COVID-19 samples were acute and others convalescent; all came from the United States, Italy and Spain. T cells, B-cell-depleted T cells, or PBMCs supplied cDNA or gDNA.

This clone was observed a few times. Original handling: Reference gene primer amplification yielded estimated nucleated cell counts. Assay: immunoSEQ multiplex PCR; the TCRdb copy retains only in-frame clones and omits some. Clone size and V and J calls were adopted from that table, with D and trimming inferred from the DNA. The sample has tens of thousands of clones; around 83% are singletons. The V end was cut by 7 bases, the J end by 6 bases, with 15 bases between. This CDR3 is built from 13 residues. Germline V gives CDR1 MNHEY, CDR2 SVGAGI. The chain has TRBV6-5 and TRBJ1-2; D is perhaps TRBD1 (6 bases). This clonotype originated in a man between 65 and 79 years old with acute or convalescent COVID-19. The sample was peripheral blood. Written as DNA, the CDR3 is TGTGCCAGCACATGGGGGCGAGGGGATGGCTACACCTTC. It specifies CASTWGRGDGYTF.